Listed here are 18 T cell receptor beta chains from one sample, sequenced in a study of shared clonotypes between healthy human individuals. Positive CCR7 selection of CD45RO-negative cells yielded the naive CD8 cells, and terminally differentiated effector memory CD45RA+ cells were excluded. Assay used: immunoSEQ multiplex PCR; TCRdb lists only in-frame clones, some missing. The sample consists of hundreds of thousands of clones, 96% of them appearing once. The sequencing sample was made of naive CD8+ T cells sorted from blood. Receptors were obtained from a woman aged 25 to 45 in good health.

The genes are TRBV5-1 and TRBJ1-1; no definite D call. The CDR3 loop spans 13 amino acids. The germline CDR1 and CDR2 sequences are SGHRS and YFSETQ. V lost 8 bases to trimming and J lost 1 base, with 12 bases between them. CDR3 nucleotides: TGCGCCAGTGCCCGACACGAGAACACTGAAGCTTTCTTT. Encoded protein: CASARHENTEAFF. Full variable domain (outside the CDR3, taken from reference TRBV5-1 and TRBJ1-1): KAGVTQTPRYLIKTRGQQVTLSCSPISGHRSVSWYQQTPGQGLQFLFEYFSETQRNKGNFPGRFSGRQFSNSRSEMNVSTLELGDSALYLCASARHENTEAFFGQGTRLTVV.

The V gene is TRBV5-5, the J gene TRBJ2-5, with TRBD2 matching over 9 bases. The V segment lost 5 bases and the J segment 4 bases; nucleotides outside the gene matches: 9. Germline V gene sequence: CDR1 SGHKS, CDR2 YYEKEE (reference sequence). The CDR3 spans 15 residues. CDR3 protein: CASSPAAGGGETQYF. The CDR3 bases are TGTGCCAGCAGTCCGGCAGCGGGAGGCGGAGAGACCCAGTACTTC.

V usage is TRBV28 and J usage is TRBJ1-5; 9 positions agree with TRBD1. Germline V gene lookup returns CDR1 MDHEN and CDR2 SYDVKM. V dropped 6 bases and J dropped 4; count of bases not matched to a gene: 7. The CDR3 runs 15 residues. The CDR3 protein is CASSPGQGWNQPQHF. In DNA form, the CDR3 reads TGTGCCAGCAGCCCCGGACAGGGGTGGAATCAGCCCCAGCATTTT.

This clone was recorded a few times. The genes are TRBV28 and TRBJ2-6; 10 bases line up with TRBD1. Germline V gene lookup returns CDR1 MDHEN and CDR2 SYDVKM. The CDR3 is 14 amino acids. Germline trimming cut 3 bases from V and 12 bases from J; bases unmatched to any gene: 5. The CDR3 protein is CASSLGQGLLVLTF. The CDR3, as DNA: TGTGCCAGCAGTTTGGGACAGGGGTTGCTCGTCCTGACTTTC.

The chain employs TRBV27 and TRBJ1-2; the match to TRBD1 covers 8 bases. Per the germline V gene, CDR1 is MNHEY and CDR2 is SMNVEV (reference sequence). The CDR3 has 14 amino acids. Germline trimming cut 0 bases from V and 4 bases from J; bases unmatched to any gene: 1. The CDR3 sequence is CASSLSTGAYGYTF. DNA for the CDR3: TGTGCCAGCAGTTTATCGACAGGGGCCTATGGCTACACCTTC.

The V gene is TRBV25-1, the J gene TRBJ2-1; the D gene is possibly TRBD1 (5 bases). Deletions cut 3 bases from V and 5 bases from J, with 14 bases between. Germline CDR1 and CDR2: MGHDK and SYGVNS. CDR3 length: 15 amino acids. CDR3 DNA: TGTGCCAGCAGTGACTATGGACATGGGAACAATGAGCAGTTCTTC. Its translation is CASSDYGHGNNEQFF.

The chain recombines TRBV6-1 with TRBJ2-3, with D uncertain. The CDR3 covers 14 residues. Trimming pared 2 bases from V and 2 bases from J, leaving 8 bases between. Germline CDR1 MNHNS, CDR2 SASEGT. This CDR3 reads CASSEIYYTDTQYF. The CDR3 region has the DNA TGTGCCAGCAGTGAAATCTATTACACAGATACGCAGTATTTT.

The V gene is TRBV27, the J gene TRBJ2-1, with 8 bases aligning to TRBD1. The junction had 2 bases not matched to a gene; V was cut back by 5 bases and J by 5 bases. The V gene's germline CDR1 is MNHEY and CDR2 SMNVEV (reference sequence). The CDR3 runs 13 residues. CDR3 coding DNA: TGTGCCAGCAGTCCGGACAGGGACAATGAGCAGTTCTTC. It specifies CASSPDRDNEQFF.

The rearrangement uses TRBV7-9 and TRBJ1-3; the D is unclear. The V end was cut by 6 bases, the J end by 2 bases, with 14 bases between. Germline V CDR1 and CDR2: SEHNR, FQNEAQ (reference sequence). The CDR3 is 15 amino acids. As DNA, the CDR3 is TGTGCCAGCAGTCCCACAGTGAAGCCTGGAAACACCATATATTTT. Protein product: CASSPTVKPGNTIYF.

The V call is TRBV7-9, the J call TRBJ1-1; D is uncertain. Germline V gives CDR1 SEHNR, CDR2 FQNEAQ (reference sequence). V was cut by 1 base and J by 5 bases, with 11 bases left in between. The CDR3 sequence is 14 residues long. The DNA for the CDR3 is TGTGCCAGCAGCTTAGGGACGACGGGTACTGAAGCTTTCTTT. It specifies CASSLGTTGTEAFF.

The V gene is TRBV19, the J gene TRBJ1-1; D might be TRBD1 (5 bases). Germline loops: CDR1 LNHDA, CDR2 SQIVND (reference sequence). V was pared by 4 bases and J by 4 bases, with 16 bases between. The CDR3 is 15 residues long. The CDR3 region has the DNA TGTGCCAGTAGTACTGAAGGGGCGCAGATCACTGAAGCTTTCTTT. The encoded protein is CASSTEGAQITEAFF.

The gene calls are TRBV4-2 and TRBJ2-2, with TRBD2 as a possible D gene (6 bases). CDR1 and CDR2 (germline): LGHNA, YNFKEQ. V lost 1 base and J 3 bases, leaving 9 bases between the germline ends. The CDR3 extends over 15 amino acids. DNA of the CDR3: TGTGCCAGCAGCCAAGCGGGAGTGGACACCGGGGAGCTGTTTTTT. It yields the protein CASSQAGVDTGELFF.

CDR3 bases: TGTGCCAGCAGCCATACTAGCGTAATTGCCTACGAGCAGTACTTC. This sequence encodes CASSHTSVIAYEQYF. The chain recombines TRBV7-7 with TRBJ2-5, with TRBD2 matching 7 bases. The J call may be wrong; the DNA end is better matched by TRBJ2-7. CDR1 and CDR2 (germline): SSHAT, FNYEAQ (reference sequence). This CDR3 contains 15 residues.

This rearrangement joins TRBV11-2 to TRBJ2-1; tentatively, D is TRBD2 (5 bases). CDR3 length equals 16 residues. V was pared by 5 bases and J by 0 bases, with 14 bases between. The germline gives CDR1 SGHAT, CDR2 FQNNGV. The CDR3 loop reads CASSVSGPSSYNEQFF. The CDR3 DNA reads TGTGCCAGCAGCGTCAGCGGCCCTAGCTCCTACAATGAGCAGTTCTTC.

This chain joins TRBV28 and TRBJ2-7, with TRBD2 matching over 8 bases. Germline CDR1 MDHEN, CDR2 SYDVKM. The CDR3 is made up of 15 amino acids. V shed 2 bases, J shed 4 bases, and the junction held 7 bases outside the gene matches. The CDR3 is CASSLGPGGVYEQYF. CDR3 nucleotide sequence: TGTGCCAGCAGTTTAGGTCCGGGAGGGGTATACGAGCAGTACTTC.

CDR3 sequence: CASSSRTNGKDIQYF. In DNA, the CDR3 is TGTGCCAGCAGCTCACGGACTAACGGGAAAGACATTCAGTACTTC. The chain links TRBV5-4 to TRBJ2-4; perhaps TRBD2 as D (6 bases). Germline V gene sequence: CDR1 SGHNT, CDR2 YYREEE (reference sequence). V was trimmed by 3 bases and J by 8 bases, leaving 18 bases between them. The CDR3 totals 15 residues.

Written as DNA, the CDR3 is TGTGCCAGCGAAAAACCCCGACAGTTTATGGATCAGCCCCAGCATTTT. Translation gives CASEKPRQFMDQPQHF. The rearrangement links TRBV28 to TRBJ1-5, with a possible D match to TRBD1 (5 bases). V lost 8 bases, J lost 5 bases, and 22 bases lay in between. The CDR3 covers 16 residues. Germline V lookup: CDR1 MDHEN, CDR2 SYDVKM.

V and J are TRBV6-5 and TRBJ2-3, with D unclear. CDR3 size: 13 residues. Trimming shortened V by 5 bases and J by 8 bases, and 14 bases separated the two germline ends. Germline CDR1 is MNHEY and CDR2 is SVGAGI. CDR3 loop: CASSPNKRITQYF. In nucleotides, the CDR3 is TGTGCCAGCAGTCCAAACAAACGGATTACGCAGTATTTT.